This TCR beta chain originates from a study of blood T cell repertoires in COVID-19. The wider study: Samples representing acute and convalescent COVID-19 were sourced from the United States, Italy and Spain. T cells, B-cell-depleted T cells, or PBMCs provided the cDNA or gDNA that served as material.

Seattle patients were enrolled during active infection and followed longitudinally. The CDR3 has 14 residues. V was pared by 6 bases and J by 6 bases, with 15 bases between. In germline, CDR1 is MNHEY, CDR2 SVGEGT. As handled by the study authors: Nucleated cell counts were estimated from reference gene primer amplification. Repertoires were generated with immunoSEQ multiplex PCR, while TCRdb's copy carries only in-frame clones and drops some. The DNA was the basis for D and trimming; V, J and clone size are from that table. The sample records some 76,000 clones, 65% to 85% being singletons. The rearrangement uses TRBV6-2 or TRBV6-3 and TRBJ1-5, with a weak D call TRBD1 (6 bases). Sequenced sample: peripheral blood. The sequence was obtained from a man in his fifties with COVID-19, enrolled during active disease. CDR3 sequence (DNA): TGTGCCAGCAGCCTCAGGGGTCTGGCTCAGCCCCAGCATTTT. This encodes CASSLRGLAQPQHF.